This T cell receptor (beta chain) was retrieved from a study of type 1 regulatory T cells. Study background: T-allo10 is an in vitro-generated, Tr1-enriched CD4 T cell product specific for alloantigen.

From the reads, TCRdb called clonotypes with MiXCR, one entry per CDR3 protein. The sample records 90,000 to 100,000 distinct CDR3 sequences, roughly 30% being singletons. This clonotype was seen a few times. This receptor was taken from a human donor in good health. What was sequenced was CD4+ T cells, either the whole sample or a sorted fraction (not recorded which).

This CDR3 reads CASSWSTSGRGTDTQYF. CDR3 coding DNA: TGTGCCAGCAGTTGGTCGACTAGCGGGAGGGGCACAGATACGCAGTATTTT. V and J are TRBV6-6 and TRBJ2-3; 14 bases line up with TRBD2. Germline CDR1 MNHNY, CDR2 SVGAGI (reference sequence). The length of the CDR3 is 17 residues. The J segment lost 1 base and the V segment lost 4 bases, leaving 4 bases of the junction unmatched.